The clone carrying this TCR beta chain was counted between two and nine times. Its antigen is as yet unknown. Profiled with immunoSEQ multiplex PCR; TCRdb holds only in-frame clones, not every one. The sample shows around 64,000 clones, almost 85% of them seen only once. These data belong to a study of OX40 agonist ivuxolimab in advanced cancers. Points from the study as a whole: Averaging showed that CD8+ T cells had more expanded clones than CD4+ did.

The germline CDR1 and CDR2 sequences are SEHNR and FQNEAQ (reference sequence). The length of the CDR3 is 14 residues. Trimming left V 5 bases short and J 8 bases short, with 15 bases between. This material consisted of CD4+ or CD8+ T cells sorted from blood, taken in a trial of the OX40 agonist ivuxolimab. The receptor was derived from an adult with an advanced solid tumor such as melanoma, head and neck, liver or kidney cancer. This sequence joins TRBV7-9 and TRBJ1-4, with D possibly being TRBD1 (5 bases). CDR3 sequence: CASSPGGVGEKLFF. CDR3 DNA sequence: TGTGCCAGCAGCCCCGGGGGGGTGGGCGAAAAACTGTTTTTT. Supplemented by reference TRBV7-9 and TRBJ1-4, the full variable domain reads DTGVSQNPRHKITKRGQNVTFRCDPISEHNRLYWYRQTLGQGPEFLTYFQNEAQLEKSRLLSDRFSAERPKGSFSTLEIQRTEQGDSAMYLCASSPGGVGEKLFFGSGTQLSVL.